These 4 T cell receptor beta chains originate from one sample sequenced in a study of CD8+CD57+ T cells in acquired aplastic anemia. The template used for profiling TCR beta VDJ and CDR3 was genomic DNA. TCRdb processed the reads anew with MiXCR; each CDR3 protein has one entry. Altogether hundreds of thousands of distinct CDR3 sequences are present, 55% to 75% being singletons, with the ten largest covering less than 4%. Source material: sorted CD4+, CD8+, or CD8+CD57+ T cells (not recorded which) from PBMCs. Receptors were obtained from a human donor in good health, serving as a control.

With respect to this clonotype: Relative to the germline gene, one junction end is altered; a read error may explain this. V gene TRBV15 combines with J gene TRBJ1-5; D remains ambiguous. This CDR3 has 14 amino acids. The V gene's germline CDR1 is LNHNV and CDR2 YYDKDF (reference sequence). This CDR3 reads CATSREWCYQTQHF. The CDR3 nucleotides read TGTGCCACCAGCAGAGAGTGGTGTTATCAGACCCAGCATTTT.

This chain links TRBV5-1 with TRBJ1-3; 7 bases line up with TRBD1. This CDR3 is built from 15 residues. Germline loops: CDR1 SGHRS, CDR2 YFSETQ. V lost 1 base and J lost 4; bases outside the gene matches: 5. The CDR3 bases are TGCGCCAGCAGCTTGAGGACAGGCGGGGGAAACACCATATATTTT. This sequence encodes CASSLRTGGGNTIYF.

This clonotype was observed many times. The DNA for the CDR3 is TGTGCCACGCCAGCGGCGGGGGGGCATCGAGATACGCAGTATTTT. It yields the protein CATPAAGGHRDTQYF. This chain joins TRBV6-1 and TRBJ2-3; 9 bases agree with TRBD2. Germline V gene lookup returns CDR1 MNHNS and CDR2 SASEGT. Trimming cost V 10 bases and J 5 bases; bases outside gene matches: 13. There are 15 residues in the CDR3.

As regards this clonotype: No conserved phenylalanine or tryptophan ends this CDR3, so it is likely a read error. The chain employs TRBV2 and TRBJ2-3; 10 bases fit TRBD2. V lost 6 bases and J lost 7; bases outside the gene matches: 10. CDR1 is SNHLY and CDR2 is FYNNEI in the germline V gene. This CDR3 comprises 15 residues. CDR3 nucleotides: TGTGCCAGCAGCGACAGCGGGGGGGCCCCGAATACGCAGTATTGT. Encoded protein: CASSDSGGAPNTQYC.